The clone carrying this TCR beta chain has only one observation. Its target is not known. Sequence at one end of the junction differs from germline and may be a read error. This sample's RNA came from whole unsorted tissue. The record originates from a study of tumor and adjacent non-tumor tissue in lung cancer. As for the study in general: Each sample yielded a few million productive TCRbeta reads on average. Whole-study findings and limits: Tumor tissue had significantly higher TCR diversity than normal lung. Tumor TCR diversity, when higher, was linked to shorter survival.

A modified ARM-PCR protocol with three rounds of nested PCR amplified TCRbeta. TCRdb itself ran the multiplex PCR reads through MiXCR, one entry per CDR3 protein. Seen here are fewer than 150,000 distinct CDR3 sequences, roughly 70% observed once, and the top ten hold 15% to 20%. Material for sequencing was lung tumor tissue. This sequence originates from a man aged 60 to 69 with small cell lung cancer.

The CDR3 region is CVSSLGPGLADGTQYF. CDR3 DNA: TGTGTCAGCAGTTTGGGACCGGGACTAGCAGATGGTACGCAGTATTTT. The chain employs TRBV12-3 or TRBV12-4 and TRBJ2-3, with 9 bases matching TRBD2. CDR3 length equals 16 residues.